This TCR beta chain is drawn from a study of blood T cell repertoires in COVID-19. Sequenced by immunoSEQ multiplex PCR; TCRdb stores in-frame clones only, minus some. The data hold roughly 110,000 clones, with 84% observed a single time. The sequenced sample consisted of peripheral blood. This sequence was found in a human donor in a cohort sampled during active COVID-19.

The CDR3 protein is CASSRGLSPQVEETQYF. The CDR3 DNA reads TGTGCCAGCAGTCGGGGACTCTCACCTCAAGTGGAGGAGACCCAGTACTTC. This chain connects TRBV2 to TRBJ2-5; weak D call: TRBD2 (6 bases). V lost 5 bases, J lost 5 bases, and 24 bases lay in between. CDR3 length equals 17 residues. Germline CDR1 reads SNHLY; CDR2 reads FYNNEI.